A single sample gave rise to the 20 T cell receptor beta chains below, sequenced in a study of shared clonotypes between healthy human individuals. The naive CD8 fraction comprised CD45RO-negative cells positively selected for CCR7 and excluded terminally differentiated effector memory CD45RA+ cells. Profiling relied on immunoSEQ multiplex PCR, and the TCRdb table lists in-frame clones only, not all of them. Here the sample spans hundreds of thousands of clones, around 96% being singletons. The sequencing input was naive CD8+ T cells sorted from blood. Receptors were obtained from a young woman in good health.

The CDR3 is CASSGSGGELFF. In DNA form, the CDR3 reads TGTGCCAGCAGCGGTAGCGGGGGGGAGCTGTTTTTT. The chain employs TRBV7-9 and TRBJ2-2, with TRBD2 matching over 7 bases. The CDR3 is 12 residues long. The ends lost 5 bases at V and 8 bases at J; junction bases unmatched: 2. Germline CDR1 is SEHNR and CDR2 is FQNEAQ (reference sequence).

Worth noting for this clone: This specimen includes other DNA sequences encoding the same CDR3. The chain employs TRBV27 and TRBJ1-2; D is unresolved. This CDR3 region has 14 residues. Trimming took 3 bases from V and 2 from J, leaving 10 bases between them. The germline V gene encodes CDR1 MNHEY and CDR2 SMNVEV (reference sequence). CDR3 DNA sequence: TGTGCCAGCAGTTTTGCAGGCACCAACTATGGCTACACCTTC. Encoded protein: CASSFAGTNYGYTF.

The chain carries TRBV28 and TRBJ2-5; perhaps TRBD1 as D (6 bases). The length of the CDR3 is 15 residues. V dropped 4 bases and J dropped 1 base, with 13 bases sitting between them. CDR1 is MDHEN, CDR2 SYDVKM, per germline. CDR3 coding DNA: TGTGCCAGCAGTTCGAGGACAGACCTCCAAGAGACCCAGTACTTC. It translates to CASSSRTDLQETQYF.

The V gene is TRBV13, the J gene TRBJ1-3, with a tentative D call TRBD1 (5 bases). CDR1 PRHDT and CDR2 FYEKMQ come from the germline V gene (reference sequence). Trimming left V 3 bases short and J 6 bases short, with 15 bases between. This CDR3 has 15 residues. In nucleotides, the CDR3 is TGTGCCAGCAGCTTGGGAGAGGGGCGTTCAAACACCATATATTTT. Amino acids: CASSLGEGRSNTIYF.

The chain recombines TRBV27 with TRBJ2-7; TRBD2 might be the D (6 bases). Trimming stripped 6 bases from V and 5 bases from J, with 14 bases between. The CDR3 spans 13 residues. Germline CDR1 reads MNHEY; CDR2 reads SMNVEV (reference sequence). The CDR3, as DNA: TGTGCCAGCAGACAACGGGAGTTCGACGAGCAGTACTTC. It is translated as CASRQREFDEQYF.

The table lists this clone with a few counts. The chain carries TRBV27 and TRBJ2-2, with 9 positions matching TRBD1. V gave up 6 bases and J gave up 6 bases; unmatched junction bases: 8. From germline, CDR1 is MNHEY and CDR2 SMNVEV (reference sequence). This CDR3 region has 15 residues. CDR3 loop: CASSSLQGAAGELFF. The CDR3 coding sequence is TGTGCCAGCAGCTCACTACAGGGGGCTGCCGGGGAGCTGTTTTTT.

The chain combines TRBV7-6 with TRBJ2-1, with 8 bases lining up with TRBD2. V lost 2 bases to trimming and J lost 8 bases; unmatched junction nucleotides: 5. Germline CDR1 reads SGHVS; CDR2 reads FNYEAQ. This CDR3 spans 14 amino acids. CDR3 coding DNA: TGTGCCAGCAGCTTAACGGGAGGGTTGGATGAGCAGTTCTTC. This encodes CASSLTGGLDEQFF.

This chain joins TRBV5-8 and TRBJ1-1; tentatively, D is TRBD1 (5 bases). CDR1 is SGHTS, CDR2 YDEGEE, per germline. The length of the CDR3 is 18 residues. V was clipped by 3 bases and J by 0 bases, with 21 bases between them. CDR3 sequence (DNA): TGTGCCAGCAGCTCGAGTAGGGGTTCAGATGAGATGAACACTGAAGCTTTCTTT. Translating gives CASSSSRGSDEMNTEAFF.

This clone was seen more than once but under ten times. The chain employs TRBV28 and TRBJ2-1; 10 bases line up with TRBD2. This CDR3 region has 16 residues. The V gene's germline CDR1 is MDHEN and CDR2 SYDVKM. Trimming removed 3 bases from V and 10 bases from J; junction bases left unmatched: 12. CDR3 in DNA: TGTGCCAGCAGTTTCTTCCTAGCGGGAGAGTCTTGGGAGCAGTTCTTC. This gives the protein CASSFFLAGESWEQFF.

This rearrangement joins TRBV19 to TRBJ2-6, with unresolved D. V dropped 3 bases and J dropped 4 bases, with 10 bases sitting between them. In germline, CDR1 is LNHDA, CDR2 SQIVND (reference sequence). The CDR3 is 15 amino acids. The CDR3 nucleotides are TGTGCCAGTAGTATTGCGGTGTACGGGGCCAACGTCCTGACTTTC. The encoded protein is CASSIAVYGANVLTF.

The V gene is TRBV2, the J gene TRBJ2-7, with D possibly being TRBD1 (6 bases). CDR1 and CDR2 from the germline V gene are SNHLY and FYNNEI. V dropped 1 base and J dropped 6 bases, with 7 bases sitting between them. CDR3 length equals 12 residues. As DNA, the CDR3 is TGTGCCAGCAGTGAAGGGACAGCCGAGCAGTACTTC. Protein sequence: CASSEGTAEQYF.

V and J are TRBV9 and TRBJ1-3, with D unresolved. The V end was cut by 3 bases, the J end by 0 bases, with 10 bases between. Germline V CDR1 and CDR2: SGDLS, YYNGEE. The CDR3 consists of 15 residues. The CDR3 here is CASSGPGSSGNTIYF. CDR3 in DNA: TGTGCCAGCAGCGGACCGGGGAGCTCTGGAAACACCATATATTTT.

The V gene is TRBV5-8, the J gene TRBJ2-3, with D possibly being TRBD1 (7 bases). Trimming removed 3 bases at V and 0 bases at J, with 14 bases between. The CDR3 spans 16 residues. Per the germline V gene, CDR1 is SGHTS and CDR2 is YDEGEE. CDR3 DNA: TGTGCCAGCAGCTGGGGACAGCGGGCAAGCACAGATACGCAGTATTTT. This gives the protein CASSWGQRASTDTQYF.

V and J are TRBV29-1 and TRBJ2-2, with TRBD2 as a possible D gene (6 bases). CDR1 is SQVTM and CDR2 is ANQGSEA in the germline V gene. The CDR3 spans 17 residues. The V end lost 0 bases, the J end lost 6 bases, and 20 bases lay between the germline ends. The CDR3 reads CSVEDSGTPGPPGELFF. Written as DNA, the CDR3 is TGCAGCGTTGAAGACTCCGGGACTCCCGGCCCACCCGGGGAGCTGTTTTTT.

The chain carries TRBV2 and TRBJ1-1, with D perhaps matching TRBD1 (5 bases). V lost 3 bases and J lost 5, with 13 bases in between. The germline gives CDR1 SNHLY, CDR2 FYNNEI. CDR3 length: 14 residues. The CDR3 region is CASSDGGAVTEAFF. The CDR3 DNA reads TGTGCCAGCAGTGATGGAGGGGCGGTTACTGAAGCTTTCTTT. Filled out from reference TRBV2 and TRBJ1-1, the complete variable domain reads EPEVTQTPSHQVTQMGQEVILRCVPISNHLYFYWYRQILGQKVEFLVSFYNNEISEKSEIFDDQFSVERPDGSNFTLKIRSTKLEDSAMYFCASSDGGAVTEAFFGQGTRLTVV.

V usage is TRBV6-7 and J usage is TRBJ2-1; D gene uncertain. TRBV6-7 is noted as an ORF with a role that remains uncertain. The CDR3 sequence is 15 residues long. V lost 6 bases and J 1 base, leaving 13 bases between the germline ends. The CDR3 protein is CASRIHTTSYNEQFF. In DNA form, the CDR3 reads TGTGCCAGCAGGATACATACAACGTCCTACAATGAGCAGTTCTTC.

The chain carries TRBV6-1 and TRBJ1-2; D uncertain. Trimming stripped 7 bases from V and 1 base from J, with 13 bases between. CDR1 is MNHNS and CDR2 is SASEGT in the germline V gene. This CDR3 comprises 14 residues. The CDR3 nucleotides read TGTGCCAGCATCGGCAACCCGCTTAACTATGGCTACACCTTC. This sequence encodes CASIGNPLNYGYTF.

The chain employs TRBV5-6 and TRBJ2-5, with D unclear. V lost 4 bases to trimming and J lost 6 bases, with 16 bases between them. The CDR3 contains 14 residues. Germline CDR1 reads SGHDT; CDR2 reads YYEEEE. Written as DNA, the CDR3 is TGTGCCAGCAGCGCCGCTCAAGTCGGACAGACCCAGTACTTC. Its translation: CASSAAQVGQTQYF.

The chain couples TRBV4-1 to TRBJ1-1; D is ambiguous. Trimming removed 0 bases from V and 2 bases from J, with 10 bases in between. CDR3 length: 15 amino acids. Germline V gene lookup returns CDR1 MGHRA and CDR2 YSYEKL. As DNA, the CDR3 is TGCGCCAGCAGCCAAGATGGCGCGGAAAACACTGAAGCTTTCTTT. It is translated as CASSQDGAENTEAFF.

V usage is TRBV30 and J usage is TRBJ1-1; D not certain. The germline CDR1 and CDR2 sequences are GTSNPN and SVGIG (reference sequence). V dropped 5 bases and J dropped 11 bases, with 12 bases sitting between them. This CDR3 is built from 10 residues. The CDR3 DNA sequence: TGTGCCTGGTACGGGCCCCAGGCTTTCTTT. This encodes CAWYGPQAFF.